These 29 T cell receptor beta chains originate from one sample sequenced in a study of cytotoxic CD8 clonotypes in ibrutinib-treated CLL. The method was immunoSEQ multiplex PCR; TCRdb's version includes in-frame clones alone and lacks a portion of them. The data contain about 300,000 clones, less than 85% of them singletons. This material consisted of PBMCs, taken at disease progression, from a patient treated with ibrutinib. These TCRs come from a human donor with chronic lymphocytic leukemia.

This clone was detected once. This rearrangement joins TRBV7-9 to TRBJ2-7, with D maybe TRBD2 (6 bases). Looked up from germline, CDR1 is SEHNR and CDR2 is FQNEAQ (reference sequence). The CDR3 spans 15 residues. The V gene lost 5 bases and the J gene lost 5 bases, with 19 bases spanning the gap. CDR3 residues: CASSRLDSFSDEQYF. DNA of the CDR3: TGTGCCAGCAGCCGACTAGATAGCTTCTCTGACGAGCAGTACTTC.

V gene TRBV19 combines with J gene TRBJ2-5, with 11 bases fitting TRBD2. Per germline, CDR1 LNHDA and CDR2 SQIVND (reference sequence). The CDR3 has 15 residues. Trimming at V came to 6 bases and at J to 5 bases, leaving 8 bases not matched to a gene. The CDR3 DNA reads TGTGCCAGTAGCGAACTAGCGGGAGAGGGGGAGACCCAGTACTTC. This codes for CASSELAGEGETQYF.

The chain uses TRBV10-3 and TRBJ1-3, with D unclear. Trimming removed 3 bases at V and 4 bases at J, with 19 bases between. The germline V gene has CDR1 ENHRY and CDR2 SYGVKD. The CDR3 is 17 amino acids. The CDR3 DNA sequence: TGTGCCATCAGTGACCCCGTGGCTCGGGCGGGCGGAAACACCATATATTTT. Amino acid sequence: CAISDPVARAGGNTIYF.

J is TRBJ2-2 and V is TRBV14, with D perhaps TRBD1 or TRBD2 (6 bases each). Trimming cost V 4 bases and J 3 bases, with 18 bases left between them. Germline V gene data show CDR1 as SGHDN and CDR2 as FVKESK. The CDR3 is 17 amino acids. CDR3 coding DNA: TGTGCCAGCAGCCCACCCAGGGGAGGATGGGACACCGGGGAGCTGTTTTTT. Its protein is CASSPPRGGWDTGELFF.

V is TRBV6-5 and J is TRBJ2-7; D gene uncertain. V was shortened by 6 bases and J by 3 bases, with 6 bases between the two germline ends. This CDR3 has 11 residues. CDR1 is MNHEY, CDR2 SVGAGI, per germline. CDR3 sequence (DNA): TGTGCCAGCAGGGATTACTACGAGCAGTACTTC. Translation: CASRDYYEQYF.

In DNA form, the CDR3 reads TGTGCCAGCTCGAGGTTCTCCTACAATGAGCAGTTCTTC. The encoded protein is CASSRFSYNEQFF. V gene TRBV14 combines with J gene TRBJ2-1; D is unclear. V was trimmed by 8 bases and J by 0 bases, leaving 8 bases between them. In germline, CDR1 is SGHDN, CDR2 FVKESK. The CDR3 is made up of 13 amino acids.

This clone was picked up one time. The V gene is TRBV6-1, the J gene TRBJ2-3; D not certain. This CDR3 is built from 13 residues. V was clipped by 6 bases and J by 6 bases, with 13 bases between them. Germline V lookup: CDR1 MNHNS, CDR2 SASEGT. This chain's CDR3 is CASSLTGGDTQYF. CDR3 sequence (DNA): TGTGCCAGCAGCTTGACTGGCGGCGATACGCAGTATTTT.

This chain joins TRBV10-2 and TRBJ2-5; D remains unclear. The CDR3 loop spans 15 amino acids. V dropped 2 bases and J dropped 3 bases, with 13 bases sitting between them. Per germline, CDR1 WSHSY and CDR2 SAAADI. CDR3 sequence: CASSERFSWEETQYF. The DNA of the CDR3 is TGCGCCAGCAGTGAGCGGTTTAGCTGGGAAGAGACCCAGTACTTC.

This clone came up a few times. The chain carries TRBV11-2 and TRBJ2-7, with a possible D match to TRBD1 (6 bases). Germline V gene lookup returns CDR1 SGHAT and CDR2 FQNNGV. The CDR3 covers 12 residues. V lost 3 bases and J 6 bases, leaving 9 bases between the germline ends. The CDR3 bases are TGTGCCAGCAGCTTGGGGGCGAGCGAGCAGTACTTC. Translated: CASSLGASEQYF.

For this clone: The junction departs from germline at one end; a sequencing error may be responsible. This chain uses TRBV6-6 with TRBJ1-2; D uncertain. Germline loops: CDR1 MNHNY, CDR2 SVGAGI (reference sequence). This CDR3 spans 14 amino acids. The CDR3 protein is CASERREFLYGYTF. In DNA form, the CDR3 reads TGTGCCAGCGAGCGGCGCGAGTTCCTCTATGGCTACACCTTT.

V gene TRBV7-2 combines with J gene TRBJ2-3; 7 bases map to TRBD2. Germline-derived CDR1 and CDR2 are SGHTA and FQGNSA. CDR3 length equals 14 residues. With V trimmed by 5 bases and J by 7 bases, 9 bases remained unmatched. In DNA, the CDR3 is TGTGCCAGCAGCCGGGACTATCTCAGGAATACGCAGTATTTT. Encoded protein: CASSRDYLRNTQYF. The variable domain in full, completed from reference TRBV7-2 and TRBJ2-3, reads GAGVSQSPSNKVTEKGKDVELRCDPISGHTALYWYRQSLGQGLEFLIYFQGNSAPDKSGLPSDRFSAERTGGSVSTLTIQRTQQEDSAVYLCASSRDYLRNTQYFGPGTRLTVL.

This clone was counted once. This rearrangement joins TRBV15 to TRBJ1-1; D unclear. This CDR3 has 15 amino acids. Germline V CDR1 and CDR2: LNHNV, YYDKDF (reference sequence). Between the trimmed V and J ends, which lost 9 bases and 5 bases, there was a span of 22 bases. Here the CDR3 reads CATGSLDGVLTEAFF. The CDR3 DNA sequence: TGTGCCACGGGGAGCTTAGATGGGGTGCTTACTGAAGCTTTCTTT. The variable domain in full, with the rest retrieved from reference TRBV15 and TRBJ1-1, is DAMVIQNPRYQVTQFGKPVTLSCSQTLNHNVMYWYQQKSSQAPKLLFHYYDKDFNNEADTPDNFQSRRPNTSFCFLDIRSPGLGDTAMYLCATGSLDGVLTEAFFGQGTRLTVV.

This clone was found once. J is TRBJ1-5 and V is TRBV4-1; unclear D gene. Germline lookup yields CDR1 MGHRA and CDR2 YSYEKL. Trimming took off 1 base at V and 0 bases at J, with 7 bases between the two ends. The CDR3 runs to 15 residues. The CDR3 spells CASSQVVGSNQPQHF. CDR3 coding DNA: TGCGCCAGCAGCCAAGTCGTAGGTAGCAATCAGCCCCAGCATTTT.

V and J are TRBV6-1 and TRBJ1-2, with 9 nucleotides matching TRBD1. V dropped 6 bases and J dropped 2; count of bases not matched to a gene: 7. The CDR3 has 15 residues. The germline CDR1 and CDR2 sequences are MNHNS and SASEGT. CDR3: CASSDGQGPNYGYTF. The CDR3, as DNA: TGTGCCAGCAGCGACGGACAGGGGCCGAACTATGGCTACACCTTC.

The CDR3 DNA sequence: TGTGCCAGCAGCTTGGGTGGGGCCCCAAATCAGCCCCAGCATTTT. Residues: CASSLGGAPNQPQHF. The chain couples TRBV5-4 to TRBJ1-5, with D possibly being TRBD1 (5 bases). The CDR3 is 15 residues long. V shed 0 bases and J shed 4 bases, with 11 bases lying between them. Germline CDR1 and CDR2: SGHNT and YYREEE (reference sequence).

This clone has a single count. CDR3 nucleotides: TGTGCCAGCAGTAGAGCTAGCGGGAGGAACCCAATCGGGACCCAGTACTTC. Translated, it gives CASSRASGRNPIGTQYF. The rearrangement uses TRBV27 and TRBJ2-5; 11 bases are shared with TRBD2. This CDR3 has 17 amino acids. The V segment lost 5 bases and the J segment 7 bases; nucleotides outside the gene matches: 15. Germline V CDR1 and CDR2: MNHEY, SMNVEV (reference sequence).

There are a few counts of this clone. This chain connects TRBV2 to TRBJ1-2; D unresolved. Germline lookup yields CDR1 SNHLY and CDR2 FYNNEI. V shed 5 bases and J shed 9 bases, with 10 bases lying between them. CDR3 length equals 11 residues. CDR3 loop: CASSSVSSYTF. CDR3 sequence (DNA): TGTGCCAGCAGTTCGGTTTCTAGCTACACCTTC.

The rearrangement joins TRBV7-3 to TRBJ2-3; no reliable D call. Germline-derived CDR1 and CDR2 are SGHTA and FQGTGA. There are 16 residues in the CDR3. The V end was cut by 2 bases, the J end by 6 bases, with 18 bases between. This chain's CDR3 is CASSLWGYELWDTQYF. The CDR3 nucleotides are TGTGCCAGCAGCTTATGGGGATATGAGCTGTGGGATACGCAGTATTTT. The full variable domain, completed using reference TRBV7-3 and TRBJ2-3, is GAGVSQTPSNKVTEKGKYVELRCDPISGHTALYWYRQSLGQGPEFLIYFQGTGAADDSGLPNDRFFAVRPEGSVSTLKIQRTERGDSAVYLCASSLWGYELWDTQYFGPGTRLTVL.

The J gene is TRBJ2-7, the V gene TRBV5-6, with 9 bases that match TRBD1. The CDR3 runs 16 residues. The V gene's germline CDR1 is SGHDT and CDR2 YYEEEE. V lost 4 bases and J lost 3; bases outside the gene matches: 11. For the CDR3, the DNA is TGTGCCAGCAGCACGGGACAGGGACCTGGGTTCTACGAGCAGTACTTC. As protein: CASSTGQGPGFYEQYF.

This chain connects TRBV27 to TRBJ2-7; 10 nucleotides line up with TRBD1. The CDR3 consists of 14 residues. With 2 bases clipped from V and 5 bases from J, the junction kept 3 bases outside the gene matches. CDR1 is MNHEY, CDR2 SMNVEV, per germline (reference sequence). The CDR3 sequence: CASSLGTGVNEQYF. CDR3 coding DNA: TGTGCCAGCAGTTTAGGGACAGGGGTTAACGAGCAGTACTTC.

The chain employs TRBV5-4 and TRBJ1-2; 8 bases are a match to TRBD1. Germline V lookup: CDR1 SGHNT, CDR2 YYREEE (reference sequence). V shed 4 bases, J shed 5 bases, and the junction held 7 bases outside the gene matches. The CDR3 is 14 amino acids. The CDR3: CASSAQGARYGYTF. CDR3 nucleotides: TGTGCCAGCAGCGCCCAGGGGGCTAGGTATGGCTACACCTTC. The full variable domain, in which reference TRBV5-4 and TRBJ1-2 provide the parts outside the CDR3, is ETGVTQSPTHLIKTRGQQVTLRCSSQSGHNTVSWYQQALGQGPQFIFQYYREEENGRGNFPPRFSGLQFPNYSSELNVNALELDDSALYLCASSAQGARYGYTFGSGTRLTVV.

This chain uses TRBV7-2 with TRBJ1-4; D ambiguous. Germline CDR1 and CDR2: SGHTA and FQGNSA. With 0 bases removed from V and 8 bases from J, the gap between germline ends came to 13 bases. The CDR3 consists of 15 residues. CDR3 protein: CASSLAATGSEKLFF. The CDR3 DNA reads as TGTGCCAGCAGCTTAGCGGCCACGGGTAGCGAAAAACTGTTTTTT.

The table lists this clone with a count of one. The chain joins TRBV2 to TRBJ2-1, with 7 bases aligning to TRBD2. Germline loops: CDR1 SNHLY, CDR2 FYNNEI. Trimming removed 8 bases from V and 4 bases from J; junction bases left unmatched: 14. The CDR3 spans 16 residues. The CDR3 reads CASAPTGASGYNEQFF. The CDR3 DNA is TGTGCCAGCGCTCCTACCGGGGCTAGCGGATACAATGAGCAGTTCTTC.

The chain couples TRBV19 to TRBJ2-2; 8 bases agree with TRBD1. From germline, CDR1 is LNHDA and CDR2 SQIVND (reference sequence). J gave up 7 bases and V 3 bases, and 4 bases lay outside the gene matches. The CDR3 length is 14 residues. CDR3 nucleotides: TGTGCCAGTAGTATCTACAGGGGGAGCGGGGAGCTGTTTTTT. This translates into CASSIYRGSGELFF.

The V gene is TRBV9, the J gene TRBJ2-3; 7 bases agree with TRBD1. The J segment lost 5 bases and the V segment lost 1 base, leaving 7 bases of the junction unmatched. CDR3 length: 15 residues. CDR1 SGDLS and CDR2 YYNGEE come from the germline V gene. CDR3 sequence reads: CASSVQGVEGDTQYF. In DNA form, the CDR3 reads TGTGCCAGCAGCGTACAGGGGGTTGAGGGAGATACGCAGTATTTT.

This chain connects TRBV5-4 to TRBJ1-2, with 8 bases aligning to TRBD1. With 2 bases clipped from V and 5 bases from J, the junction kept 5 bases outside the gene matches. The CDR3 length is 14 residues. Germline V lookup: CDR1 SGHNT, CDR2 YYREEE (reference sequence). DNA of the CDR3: TGTGCCAGCAGCTTCCCCGACAGGGGTTATGGCTACACCTTC. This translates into CASSFPDRGYGYTF.

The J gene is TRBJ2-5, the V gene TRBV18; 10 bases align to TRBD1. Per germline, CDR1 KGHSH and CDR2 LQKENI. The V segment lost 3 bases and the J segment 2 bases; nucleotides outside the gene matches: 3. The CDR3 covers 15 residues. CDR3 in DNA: TGTGCCAGCTCACCGGACAGGGGGAGGCAAGAGACCCAGTACTTC. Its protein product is CASSPDRGRQETQYF.

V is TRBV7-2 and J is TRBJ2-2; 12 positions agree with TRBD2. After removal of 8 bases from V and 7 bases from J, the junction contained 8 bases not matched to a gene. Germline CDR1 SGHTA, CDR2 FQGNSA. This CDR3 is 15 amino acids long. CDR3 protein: CASAGLAGLGGELFF. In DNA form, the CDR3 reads TGTGCCAGCGCTGGACTAGCGGGACTTGGCGGGGAGCTGTTTTTT.

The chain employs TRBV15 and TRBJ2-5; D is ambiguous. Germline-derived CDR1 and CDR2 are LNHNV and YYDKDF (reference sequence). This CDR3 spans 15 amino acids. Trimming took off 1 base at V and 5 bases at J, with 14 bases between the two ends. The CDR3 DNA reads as TGTGCCACCAGCAGAGTCAAGGGAATCGGGGAGACCCAGTACTTC. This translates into CATSRVKGIGETQYF.